The rows below give T cell receptor beta chains drawn from one sample of a study of sequential checkpoint blockade in melanoma. The data were produced by immunoSEQ multiplex PCR, yet TCRdb's version contains in-frame clones alone and is incomplete. The sample yields around 13,000 clones, about three quarters seen once. The starting material was CD8+ T cells sorted from blood (inferred from file names), obtained from a patient given nivolumab and ipilimumab in sequence. The receptor source for this set is a human donor with melanoma. Both conserved end residues are part of each CDR3. Fields, in order: clone size, D gene, CDR3 length, V gene, J gene, CDR3 protein, CDR3 DNA. A D gene is named only where the DNA matches it firmly. The size field is filled for only some rows; it gives once, few, many or a size class.

clone_size: NA
d_call: TRBD1
cdr3_length: 15
v_call: TRBV9
j_call: TRBJ2-7
cdr3_aa: CASSVGGTGMYEQYF
cdr3_nt: TGTGCCAGCAGCGTAGGTGGGACAGGGATGTACGAGCAGTACTTC

clone_size: NA
d_call: NA
cdr3_length: 16
v_call: TRBV18
j_call: TRBJ2-6
cdr3_aa: CASSQGHFSGANVLTF
cdr3_nt: TGTGCCAGCTCACAGGGACACTTCTCTGGGGCCAACGTCCTGACTTTC

clone_size: once
d_call: NA
cdr3_length: 15
v_call: TRBV12-5
j_call: TRBJ1-4
cdr3_aa: CASAPGRTTNEKLFF
cdr3_nt: TGTGCTAGTGCCCCCGGTAGAACAACTAATGAAAAACTGTTTTTT

clone_size: NA
d_call: TRBD1
cdr3_length: 14
v_call: TRBV7-8
j_call: TRBJ1-1
cdr3_aa: CASSSRGRRTEAFF
cdr3_nt: TGTGCCAGCAGTTCCAGGGGGCGCCGAACTGAAGCTTTCTTT

clone_size: few
d_call: NA
cdr3_length: 12
v_call: TRBV6-6
j_call: TRBJ2-7
cdr3_aa: CASSYSADEQYF
cdr3_nt: TGTGCCAGCAGTTACTCGGCGGACGAGCAGTACTTC

clone_size: NA
d_call: TRBD2
cdr3_length: 17
v_call: TRBV7-8
j_call: TRBJ2-2
cdr3_aa: CASSLRTSGANTGELFF
cdr3_nt: TGTGCCAGCAGCTTGCGGACTAGCGGGGCGAACACCGGGGAGCTGTTTTTT

clone_size: NA
d_call: NA
cdr3_length: 13
v_call: TRBV9
j_call: TRBJ2-2
cdr3_aa: CASSVEGVGELFF
cdr3_nt: TGTGCCAGCAGCGTGGAGGGCGTCGGGGAGCTGTTTTTT

clone_size: NA
d_call: TRBD2
cdr3_length: 14
v_call: TRBV6-5
j_call: TRBJ2-3
cdr3_aa: CASSSSGSADTQYF
cdr3_nt: TGTGCCAGCAGTTCCAGCGGGAGCGCAGATACGCAGTATTTT

clone_size: NA
d_call: TRBD2
cdr3_length: 16
v_call: TRBV13
j_call: TRBJ2-1
cdr3_aa: CASSLEIGRTYNEQFF
cdr3_nt: TGTGCCAGCAGCTTAGAAATCGGGAGGACCTACAATGAGCAGTTCTTC

clone_size: NA
d_call: NA
cdr3_length: 13
v_call: TRBV6-5
j_call: TRBJ2-7
cdr3_aa: CASSSDNSYEQYF
cdr3_nt: TGTGCCAGCAGTAGTGACAACTCCTACGAGCAGTACTTC

clone_size: NA
d_call: NA
cdr3_length: 15
v_call: TRBV6-1
j_call: TRBJ2-7
cdr3_aa: CASTYLVEGPYEQYF
cdr3_nt: TGTGCCAGCACCTACCTGGTGGAGGGGCCCTACGAGCAGTACTTC

clone_size: NA
d_call: TRBD1
cdr3_length: 16
v_call: TRBV9
j_call: TRBJ2-2
cdr3_aa: CASSVVGTGSIGELFF
cdr3_nt: TGTGCCAGCAGCGTAGTAGGGACAGGGTCTATAGGGGAGCTGTTTTTT

clone_size: NA
d_call: TRBD1
cdr3_length: 14
v_call: TRBV7-7
j_call: TRBJ1-4
cdr3_aa: CASSRDRALEKLFF
cdr3_nt: TGTGCTAGCAGCCGGGACAGGGCGCTTGAAAAACTGTTTTTT

clone_size: NA
d_call: NA
cdr3_length: 15
v_call: TRBV6-5
j_call: TRBJ1-2
cdr3_aa: CASSPWAGINYGYTF
cdr3_nt: TGTGCCAGCAGTCCTTGGGCAGGGATCAACTATGGCTACACCTTC

clone_size: NA
d_call: NA
cdr3_length: 17
v_call: TRBV21-1
j_call: TRBJ2-5
cdr3_aa: CASSNLTASGNSETQYF
cdr3_nt: TGTGCCAGCAGCAATCTCACCGCTAGCGGGAATTCGGAGACCCAGTACTTC

clone_size: NA
d_call: TRBD2
cdr3_length: 12
v_call: TRBV9
j_call: TRBJ2-1
cdr3_aa: CASSGLANEQFF
cdr3_nt: TGTGCCAGCAGCGGACTAGCGAATGAGCAGTTCTTC

clone_size: NA
d_call: NA
cdr3_length: 16
v_call: TRBV6-6
j_call: TRBJ1-3
cdr3_aa: CASSSSRGLSGNTIYF
cdr3_nt: TGTGCCAGCAGTTCGTCCCGAGGCCTCTCTGGAAACACCATATATTTT

clone_size: once
d_call: NA
cdr3_length: 15
v_call: TRBV9
j_call: TRBJ2-3
cdr3_aa: CASSGGGRSTDTQYF
cdr3_nt: TGTGCCAGCAGCGGGGGGGGGCGGAGCACAGATACGCAGTATTTT

clone_size: once
d_call: NA
cdr3_length: 15
v_call: TRBV7-8
j_call: TRBJ1-6
cdr3_aa: CASSPSQGPNSPLHF
cdr3_nt: TGTGCCAGCAGCCCCTCCCAGGGCCCTAATTCACCCCTCCACTTT

clone_size: medium-sized
d_call: TRBD2
cdr3_length: 15
v_call: TRBV7-9
j_call: TRBJ2-5
cdr3_aa: CASRTSGRLGETQYF
cdr3_nt: TGTGCCAGCAGAACAAGCGGGAGGTTGGGGGAGACCCAGTACTTC

clone_size: NA
d_call: TRBD1
cdr3_length: 16
v_call: TRBV18
j_call: TRBJ2-7
cdr3_aa: CASSPLGQGSSYEQYF
cdr3_nt: TGTGCCAGCTCACCGCTGGGACAGGGAAGCTCCTACGAGCAGTACTTC

clone_size: NA
d_call: TRBD1
cdr3_length: 14
v_call: TRBV6-6
j_call: TRBJ2-5
cdr3_aa: CASSPGGWWETQYF
cdr3_nt: TGTGCCAGCAGCCCAGGGGGCTGGTGGGAGACCCAGTACTTC

clone_size: NA
d_call: TRBD2
cdr3_length: 15
v_call: TRBV6-4
j_call: TRBJ2-3
cdr3_aa: CASSDTSGSVDTQYF
cdr3_nt: TGTGCCAGCAGTGACACTAGCGGGAGTGTAGATACGCAGTATTTT

clone_size: NA
d_call: TRBD2
cdr3_length: 16
v_call: TRBV4-2
j_call: TRBJ2-7
cdr3_aa: CASSQESGGAMYEQYF
cdr3_nt: TGTGCCAGCAGCCAAGAAAGCGGGGGGGCAATGTACGAGCAGTACTTC

clone_size: NA
d_call: TRBD1
cdr3_length: 14
v_call: TRBV6-5
j_call: TRBJ2-7
cdr3_aa: CASSYSAGGYEQYF
cdr3_nt: TGTGCCAGCAGTTACTCGGCAGGGGGTTACGAGCAGTACTTC

clone_size: NA
d_call: NA
cdr3_length: 13
v_call: TRBV6-5
j_call: TRBJ1-5
cdr3_aa: CASSFSQGQPQHF
cdr3_nt: TGTGCCAGCAGTTTTTCCCAGGGTCAGCCCCAGCATTTT

clone_size: NA
d_call: TRBD1
cdr3_length: 15
v_call: TRBV19
j_call: TRBJ1-5
cdr3_aa: CASSWQGASNQPQHF
cdr3_nt: TGTGCCAGTAGTTGGCAGGGGGCGAGCAATCAGCCCCAGCATTTT

clone_size: NA
d_call: TRBD2
cdr3_length: 15
v_call: TRBV6-5
j_call: TRBJ2-7
cdr3_aa: CASRSGLASTYEQYF
cdr3_nt: TGTGCCAGCAGATCGGGACTAGCGAGCACCTACGAGCAGTACTTC

clone_size: once
d_call: TRBD1
cdr3_length: 13
v_call: TRBV5-1
j_call: TRBJ2-1
cdr3_aa: CASSLDRGDEQFF
cdr3_nt: TGCGCCAGCAGCTTGGACAGGGGGGATGAGCAGTTCTTC

clone_size: NA
d_call: TRBD2
cdr3_length: 18
v_call: TRBV5-5
j_call: TRBJ2-2
cdr3_aa: CASSLGLAGGANTGELFF
cdr3_nt: TGTGCCAGCAGCTTGGGACTAGCGGGGGGGGCGAACACCGGGGAGCTGTTTTTT

clone_size: NA
d_call: NA
cdr3_length: 14
v_call: TRBV2
j_call: TRBJ2-2
cdr3_aa: CASSGTDSTGELFF
cdr3_nt: TGTGCCAGCAGTGGTACAGATAGCACCGGGGAGCTGTTTTTT

clone_size: NA
d_call: TRBD1
cdr3_length: 13
v_call: TRBV12-5
j_call: TRBJ2-2
cdr3_aa: CASGAGGFRELFF
cdr3_nt: TGTGCTAGTGGGGCAGGGGGCTTCCGGGAGCTGTTTTTT

clone_size: once
d_call: NA
cdr3_length: 12
v_call: TRBV6-1
j_call: TRBJ1-2
cdr3_aa: CASRGEQVGYTF
cdr3_nt: TGTGCCAGCAGGGGAGAGCAGGTCGGCTACACCTTC

clone_size: NA
d_call: TRBD2
cdr3_length: 15
v_call: TRBV6-1
j_call: TRBJ2-1
cdr3_aa: CASSPLAGGPSEQFF
cdr3_nt: TGTGCCAGCAGTCCACTAGCGGGAGGGCCGAGTGAGCAGTTCTTC

clone_size: NA
d_call: TRBD1
cdr3_length: 14
v_call: TRBV7-8
j_call: TRBJ2-1
cdr3_aa: CASRSGTGGFEQFF
cdr3_nt: TGTGCCAGCAGATCCGGGACAGGGGGCTTTGAGCAGTTCTTC

clone_size: NA
d_call: TRBD2
cdr3_length: 15
v_call: TRBV7-9
j_call: TRBJ2-5
cdr3_aa: CASSYSGGGQETQYF
cdr3_nt: TGTGCCAGCAGCTATAGCGGGGGGGGCCAAGAGACCCAGTACTTC

clone_size: NA
d_call: NA
cdr3_length: 15
v_call: TRBV9
j_call: TRBJ2-5
cdr3_aa: CASSVGGRTQETQYF
cdr3_nt: TGTGCCAGCAGCGTAGGGGGCAGGACACAAGAGACCCAGTACTTC

clone_size: NA
d_call: TRBD2
cdr3_length: 16
v_call: TRBV4-3
j_call: TRBJ2-7
cdr3_aa: CASSQGTSGYSYEQYF
cdr3_nt: TGCGCCAGCAGCCAAGGGACTAGCGGATATTCCTACGAGCAGTACTTC

clone_size: once
d_call: NA
cdr3_length: 14
v_call: TRBV29-1
j_call: TRBJ2-7
cdr3_aa: CSVGGRGQTYEQYF
cdr3_nt: TGCAGCGTTGGAGGTCGAGGACAGACCTACGAGCAGTACTTC

clone_size: NA
d_call: NA
cdr3_length: 12
v_call: TRBV5-1
j_call: TRBJ2-5
cdr3_aa: CASSLYQETQYF
cdr3_nt: TGCGCCAGCAGCCTGTACCAAGAGACCCAGTACTTC

clone_size: NA
d_call: TRBD2
cdr3_length: 15
v_call: TRBV7-3
j_call: TRBJ2-3
cdr3_aa: CASSSTSGTADTQYF
cdr3_nt: TGTGCCAGCAGTTCGACTAGCGGCACAGCAGATACGCAGTATTTT

clone_size: NA
d_call: NA
cdr3_length: 14
v_call: TRBV29-1
j_call: TRBJ2-3
cdr3_aa: CSVELLSGTDTQYF
cdr3_nt: TGCAGCGTTGAGCTACTTTCGGGCACAGATACGCAGTATTTT

clone_size: few
d_call: TRBD2
cdr3_length: 15
v_call: TRBV6-5
j_call: TRBJ2-7
cdr3_aa: CASREGLAPTYEQYF
cdr3_nt: TGTGCCAGCAGGGAGGGACTAGCGCCGACCTACGAGCAGTACTTC

clone_size: once
d_call: NA
cdr3_length: 19
v_call: TRBV13
j_call: TRBJ2-1
cdr3_aa: CASRLSSTGATLRYNGQFF
cdr3_nt: TGTGCCAGCAGGCTTTCCTCGACTGGGGCCACCCTGAGGTACAATGGGCAGTTCTTC

clone_size: NA
d_call: TRBD1
cdr3_length: 15
v_call: TRBV25-1
j_call: TRBJ1-1
cdr3_aa: CASSEYSGGDTEAFF
cdr3_nt: TGTGCCAGCAGTGAATATTCAGGGGGCGACACTGAAGCTTTCTTT

clone_size: NA
d_call: TRBD1
cdr3_length: 15
v_call: TRBV5-1
j_call: TRBJ2-7
cdr3_aa: CASSLGQGDSYEQYF
cdr3_nt: TGCGCCAGCAGCTTGGGACAGGGGGACTCCTACGAGCAGTACTTC

clone_size: NA
d_call: TRBD2
cdr3_length: 14
v_call: TRBV11-1
j_call: TRBJ2-1
cdr3_aa: CASSSSGSRHEQFF
cdr3_nt: TGTGCCAGCAGCTCTAGCGGCTCAAGGCATGAGCAGTTCTTC

clone_size: NA
d_call: TRBD2
cdr3_length: 16
v_call: TRBV25-1
j_call: TRBJ2-3
cdr3_aa: CASSPPRGALARTQYF
cdr3_nt: TGTGCCAGCAGTCCACCGCGGGGGGCTCTTGCAAGGACGCAGTATTTT

clone_size: NA
d_call: TRBD1
cdr3_length: 15
v_call: TRBV9
j_call: TRBJ2-2
cdr3_aa: CASSTRTGHTGELFF
cdr3_nt: TGTGCCAGCAGCACCAGGACAGGGCACACCGGGGAGCTGTTTTTT

clone_size: few
d_call: NA
cdr3_length: 14
v_call: TRBV7-9
j_call: TRBJ2-7
cdr3_aa: CASSFPASSYEQYF
cdr3_nt: TGTGCCAGCAGTTTTCCAGCGAGCTCCTACGAGCAGTACTTC

clone_size: NA
d_call: TRBD1
cdr3_length: 14
v_call: TRBV11-2
j_call: TRBJ2-7
cdr3_aa: CASSSQGATYEQYF
cdr3_nt: TGTGCCAGCAGCTCACAGGGGGCCACCTACGAGCAGTACTTC

clone_size: NA
d_call: NA
cdr3_length: 16
v_call: TRBV9
j_call: TRBJ2-3
cdr3_aa: CASSASGTQGRDTQYF
cdr3_nt: TGTGCCAGCAGCGCTTCCGGGACACAGGGTCGGGATACGCAGTATTTT

clone_size: NA
d_call: TRBD1
cdr3_length: 14
v_call: TRBV13
j_call: TRBJ2-7
cdr3_aa: CASSRRTGAYEQYF
cdr3_nt: TGTGCCAGCAGCCGTCGGACAGGCGCCTACGAGCAGTACTTC

clone_size: NA
d_call: NA
cdr3_length: 15
v_call: TRBV5-6
j_call: TRBJ2-1
cdr3_aa: CASSLPGQPYNEQFF
cdr3_nt: TGTGCCAGCAGCTTGCCAGGACAGCCTTACAATGAGCAGTTCTTC

clone_size: NA
d_call: TRBD1
cdr3_length: 17
v_call: TRBV7-8
j_call: TRBJ2-7
cdr3_aa: CASSLFPGDRSTYEQYF
cdr3_nt: TGTGCCAGCAGCCTATTCCCGGGGGACAGGTCCACCTACGAGCAGTACTTC